These 23 T cell receptor beta chains came from one sample sequenced in a study of early T cells in non-severe SARS-CoV-2 infection. MiXCR, applied by TCRdb to the 5' RACE reads, yields one record per CDR3 protein. This table has approximately 97,000 distinct CDR3 sequences, around 10% appearing once. Specimen: whole blood, collected at baseline. The source is an adult who was a healthcare worker with PCR-confirmed SARS-CoV-2 infection or an uninfected control (not recorded which).

This clonotype was counted only a few times. The CDR3 DNA is TGTGCCAGCAGTGAAGGGAGGCGGGATACGCAGTATTTT. It yields the protein CASSEGRRDTQYF. V is TRBV2 and J is TRBJ2-3, with D tentatively TRBD2 (5 bases). V dropped 1 base and J dropped 6 bases, with 8 bases sitting between them. This CDR3 has 13 amino acids. Germline assignment: CDR1 SNHLY and CDR2 FYNNEI.

This chain links TRBV11-3 with TRBJ1-1; D unclear. CDR3 size: 11 residues. V was pared by 5 bases and J by 6 bases, with 7 bases between. CDR1 and CDR2 from the germline V gene are SGHNT and YENEEA. Here the CDR3 reads CASSAGAEAFF. CDR3 bases: TGTGCCAGCAGCGCAGGCGCTGAAGCTTTCTTT.

This rearrangement joins TRBV9 to TRBJ2-7; weak D call: TRBD1 (5 bases). CDR1 SGDLS and CDR2 YYNGEE come from the germline V gene. V was shortened by 4 bases and J by 6 bases, with 14 bases between the two germline ends. The CDR3 has 13 amino acids. In DNA, the CDR3 is TGTGCCAGCAGCCCAGGGTATTCAGGCGAGCAGTACTTC. Its protein product is CASSPGYSGEQYF.

This clonotype has only a few counts. The J gene is TRBJ2-2, the V gene TRBV7-2, with 7 positions matching TRBD1. This CDR3 has 17 amino acids. The ends lost 5 bases at V and 0 bases at J; junction bases unmatched: 9. Germline V gene lookup returns CDR1 SGHTA and CDR2 FQGNSA. The CDR3 DNA reads as TGTGCCAGCAGCCCCCTACAGGGGAACGCGAACACCGGGGAGCTGTTTTTT. Translating it yields CASSPLQGNANTGELFF.

In this sample, this clonotype turned up a few times. The rearrangement links TRBV10-3 to TRBJ2-7; no reliable D call. The V gene's germline CDR1 is ENHRY and CDR2 SYGVKD. The CDR3 is 15 amino acids. V lost 4 bases, J lost 4 bases, and 17 bases lay in between. The CDR3 protein is CAISARWDVWYEQYF. CDR3 DNA sequence: TGTGCCATCAGTGCTCGTTGGGATGTGTGGTACGAGCAGTACTTC.

This clonotype came up many times. The rearrangement links TRBV29-1 to TRBJ2-7, with D unresolved. The CDR3 is made up of 13 amino acids. The V gene's germline CDR1 is SQVTM and CDR2 ANQGSEA. V gave up 4 bases and J gave up 7 bases, with 17 bases separating them. CDR3 coding DNA: TGCAGCGTTGTTAGCCAGTCCTACGAGGAGCAGTACTTC. Amino acid sequence: CSVVSQSYEEQYF.

V gene TRBV29-1 combines with J gene TRBJ2-7; TRBD2 agrees at 10 bases. The CDR3 runs 15 residues. With 4 bases clipped from V and 6 bases from J, the junction kept 12 bases outside the gene matches. Germline lookup yields CDR1 SQVTM and CDR2 ANQGSEA. This CDR3 reads CSVAAVASGRGEQYF. CDR3 bases: TGCAGCGTTGCGGCGGTGGCTAGCGGGAGAGGCGAGCAGTACTTC.

V and J are TRBV14 and TRBJ2-7; a possible D gene is TRBD1 (6 bases). The CDR3 totals 14 residues. Looked up from germline, CDR1 is SGHDN and CDR2 is FVKESK. V was clipped by 0 bases and J by 7 bases, with 13 bases between them. DNA of the CDR3: TGTGCCAGCAGCCAAGATGCAGGGGTTGTGGAGCAGTACTTC. This encodes CASSQDAGVVEQYF.

A few counts support this clonotype. The rearrangement uses TRBV29-1 and TRBJ2-3; maybe TRBD2 (6 bases). V was clipped by 4 bases and J by 5 bases, with 19 bases between them. CDR1 is SQVTM and CDR2 is ANQGSEA in the germline V gene. CDR3 length: 15 amino acids. The CDR3 DNA reads as TGCAGCGTTGCCACGGGACTCCCGTCAATAGATACGCAGTATTTT. This codes for CSVATGLPSIDTQYF.

The J gene is TRBJ1-5, the V gene TRBV24-1, with D possibly matching TRBD1 (5 bases). Germline lookup yields CDR1 KGHDR and CDR2 SFDVKD. The CDR3 runs 16 residues. The ends were cut back, 2 bases at V and 0 bases at J, with 10 bases in the middle. The CDR3 reads CATSDSGTGSNQPQHF. In nucleotides, the CDR3 is TGTGCCACCAGTGATTCGGGGACGGGTAGCAATCAGCCCCAGCATTTT.

V usage is TRBV3-1 and J usage is TRBJ2-1, with 10 bases aligning to TRBD1. CDR1 is LGHDT, CDR2 YNNKEL, per germline (reference sequence). J gave up 7 bases and V 4 bases, and 7 bases lay outside the gene matches. This CDR3 region has 15 residues. CDR3 DNA sequence: TGTGCCAGCAGCCGACATGACAGGGGGCTTAATGAGCAGTTCTTC. This codes for CASSRHDRGLNEQFF.

The chain uses TRBV20-1 and TRBJ2-3, with TRBD2 as a possible D gene (5 bases). The germline V gene has CDR1 DFQATT and CDR2 SNEGSKA (reference sequence). The CDR3 has 16 residues. V was shortened by 3 bases and J by 0 bases, with 16 bases between the two germline ends. The CDR3 is CSASLRTLTSTDTQYF. In DNA, the CDR3 is TGCAGTGCTAGCCTACGGACTCTAACTAGCACAGATACGCAGTATTTT.

Of note for this clonotype: A junction end diverges from the germline sequence, so it may reflect a read error. V usage is TRBV29-1 and J usage is TRBJ1-3; D is uncertain. Per the germline V gene, CDR1 is SQVTM and CDR2 is ANQGSEA. The CDR3 contains 13 residues. In nucleotides, the CDR3 is TGCAGCGTTGGGGCAGTCTCTGGAAACTCCATATATTTT. It yields the protein CSVGAVSGNSIYF.

This chain connects TRBV12-3 or TRBV12-4 to TRBJ2-2; D gene ambiguous. The CDR3 has 14 amino acids. Trimming shortened V by 3 bases and J by 0 bases, and 5 bases separated the two germline ends. CDR3 in DNA: TGTGCCAGCAGTTTTGGGACGAACACCGGGGAGCTGTTTTTT. It codes for CASSFGTNTGELFF.

This clonotype has a single count. The V and J genes are TRBV29-1 and TRBJ2-3; D uncertain. Trimming left V 2 bases short and J 5 bases short, with 2 bases between. This CDR3 has 10 amino acids. The germline gives CDR1 SQVTM, CDR2 ANQGSEA. CDR3 sequence: CSVELDTQYF. In nucleotides, the CDR3 is TGCAGCGTTGAATTAGATACGCAGTATTTT.

This clonotype has just a few counts. The V and J genes are TRBV3-1 and TRBJ2-7, with D unclear. The germline V and J ends were trimmed by 0 bases and 5 bases, with 14 bases remaining between them. The CDR3 length is 15 residues. In germline, CDR1 is LGHDT, CDR2 YNNKEL (reference sequence). CDR3 amino acids: CASSQDGVIGHEQYF. The CDR3 DNA is TGTGCCAGCAGCCAAGATGGGGTGATCGGGCACGAGCAGTACTTC.

The chain uses TRBV6-5 and TRBJ2-1, with 9 bases lining up with TRBD2. Trimming at V came to 4 bases and at J to 7 bases, leaving 11 bases not matched to a gene. The CDR3 has 16 amino acids. Per germline, CDR1 MNHEY and CDR2 SVGAGI. The CDR3 is CASSFDSGSVGNEQFF. CDR3 DNA sequence: TGTGCCAGCAGTTTCGATAGCGGGAGCGTAGGAAATGAGCAGTTCTTC.

This clonotype has a handful of counts. The chain recombines TRBV18 with TRBJ2-6; D gene uncertain. The CDR3 loop spans 13 amino acids. Germline V gene lookup returns CDR1 KGHSH and CDR2 LQKENI. The ends were cut back, 6 bases at V and 1 base at J, with 4 bases in the middle. CDR3 amino acids: CASSESGANVLTF. CDR3 coding DNA: TGTGCCAGCTCCGAATCTGGGGCCAACGTCCTGACTTTC.

There are a few counts of this clonotype. This chain connects TRBV19 to TRBJ1-2, with a possible D match to TRBD1 (5 bases). The germline gives CDR1 LNHDA, CDR2 SQIVND (reference sequence). V lost 5 bases to trimming and J lost 8 bases, with 21 bases between them. The CDR3 has 15 amino acids. The CDR3 DNA is TGTGCCAGTAGTCTAGCCAGAGGGACCGCGCGAGGCTACACCTTC. Translation: CASSLARGTARGYTF.

This clonotype has only a few counts. This CDR3 reads CASTPEGDTEAFF. The CDR3 DNA reads TGTGCCAGCACCCCCGAGGGTGACACTGAAGCTTTCTTT. This chain joins TRBV12-3 or TRBV12-4 and TRBJ1-1; D gene ambiguous. Trimming took off 7 bases at V and 3 bases at J, with 12 bases between the two ends. This CDR3 spans 13 amino acids.

V is TRBV29-1 and J is TRBJ2-7; D is ambiguous. Germline lookup yields CDR1 SQVTM and CDR2 ANQGSEA. There are 11 residues in the CDR3. With 5 bases removed from V and 6 bases from J, the gap between germline ends came to 11 bases. CDR3: CSVTGPGEQYF. The CDR3 DNA is TGCAGCGTTACCGGGCCGGGCGAGCAGTACTTC.

The chain joins TRBV5-1 to TRBJ2-7, with TRBD2 matching over 9 bases. CDR1 is SGHRS and CDR2 is YFSETQ in the germline V gene. This CDR3 has 15 amino acids. V shed 3 bases and J 1 base; nucleotides not matched to a gene: 5. As DNA, the CDR3 is TGCGCCAGCAGCTGGGGACTAGCACAGTCCTACGAGCAGTACTTC. This codes for CASSWGLAQSYEQYF.

This clonotype was picked up many times. The chain has TRBV18 and TRBJ2-2; TRBD1 is a possible D gene (5 bases). V was trimmed by 0 bases and J by 5 bases, leaving 13 bases between them. The CDR3 spans 16 residues. Germline V CDR1 and CDR2: KGHSH, LQKENI. The CDR3 here is CASSPPSGQGTGELFF. CDR3 sequence (DNA): TGTGCCAGCTCACCACCGTCTGGACAAGGAACCGGGGAGCTGTTTTTT.